This T cell receptor beta chain was identified in a study of identical twins. TCRdb re-derived calls from the 5' RACE reads in MiXCR, one entry per CDR3 protein. The sample yields approximately 700,000 distinct CDR3 sequences, over 15% seen once. The study's findings and limits: The study drew conclusions from cross-sectional statistical analysis, not from following the same donors.

The germline V gene has CDR1 DFQATT and CDR2 SNEGSKA (reference sequence). V was trimmed by 6 bases and J by 5 bases, leaving 11 bases between them. The length of the CDR3 is 12 residues. Note on this clonotype: Its target is unknown.

These data are also associated with another study on T cells expressing NK-cell markers. As reported in that work: Four donors showed these clonotypes also leading the CD3+CD56-NKG2C+ fraction.

The TCR originated in a woman aged 18 to 35 in good health. V is TRBV20-1 and J is TRBJ2-1; D remains unclear. Sequencing was done on a sample of PBMCs. As DNA, the CDR3 is TGCAGTGCCCCGGGCCGCAACAATGAGCAGTTCTTC. Translated: CSAPGRNNEQFF.